These 7 T cell receptor beta chains share one sample of origin, sequenced in a study of CD8+CD57+ T cells in acquired aplastic anemia. Patients included in sequencing had previously demonstrated CD8+CD57+ cell expansion by flow cytometry. Genomic DNA served as template for TCR beta VDJ and CDR3 profiling. TCRdb passed the reads through MiXCR, listing each CDR3 protein once. The sample records around 430,000 distinct CDR3 sequences, under 40% being singletons. Specimen: sorted CD4+, CD8+, or CD8+CD57+ T cells (not recorded which) from PBMCs. These receptors were obtained from a human donor with aplastic anemia.

This clonotype was seen at least ten times. The V call is TRBV7-3, the J call TRBJ2-7, with D perhaps given as TRBD1 or TRBD2 (6 bases each). This CDR3 is built from 15 residues. Germline CDR1 SGHTA, CDR2 FQGTGA. Trimming shortened V by 2 bases and J by 0 bases, and 11 bases separated the two germline ends. The CDR3 DNA is TGTGCCAGCAGCTTAGGGGGGCGCGGCTCCTACGAGCAGTACTTC. Protein sequence: CASSLGGRGSYEQYF.

This clonotype was found a few times. Just one base apart from a much larger clone, this may be a read error. The chain uses TRBV2 and TRBJ1-2; the D gene is possibly TRBD1 (6 bases). Germline lookup yields CDR1 SNHLY and CDR2 FYNNEI. This CDR3 is built from 16 residues. The CDR3 loop is CACRVGQLTANYGYTF. The CDR3 DNA reads as TGTGCCTGCAGGGTAGGACAGCTTACAGCTAACTATGGCTACACCTTC.

On this clonotype: A much larger clone sits a single nucleotide away, making a read error possible. The chain employs TRBV7-8 and TRBJ2-7; 7 nucleotides agree with TRBD2. This CDR3 is 13 amino acids long. Germline V gene data show CDR1 as SGHVS and CDR2 as FQNEAQ. V shed 7 bases and J 7 bases; nucleotides not matched to a gene: 10. The CDR3 DNA sequence: TGTGCCAGCACCCCCTGCGGGGGAGGGGAGCAGTACTTC. It is translated as CASTPCGGGEQYF.

This clonotype was seen at least ten times. V is TRBV6-1 and J is TRBJ1-2, with D perhaps TRBD1 (5 bases). The germline V gene has CDR1 MNHNS and CDR2 SASEGT. The CDR3 runs 13 residues. V shed 6 bases and J shed 4 bases, with 12 bases lying between them. The CDR3 nucleotides read TGTGCCAGCAGCCGCGACAGTGTCTATGGCTACACCTTC. It is translated as CASSRDSVYGYTF.

With respect to this clonotype: A much larger clone sits a single nucleotide away, making a read error possible. The J gene is TRBJ1-1, the V gene TRBV7-2; D may be TRBD1 (5 bases). This CDR3 is built from 13 residues. V was cut by 1 base and J by 11 bases, with 14 bases left in between. Per germline, CDR1 SGHTA and CDR2 FQGNSA. The CDR3 DNA reads as TGTGCCAGCAGCTTAGGACCGGGACGGACTGCTTTCTTT. Residues: CASSLGPGRTAFF.

This clonotype was recorded a few times. One end of the junction fails to match germline, which may point to a read error. The CDR3 sequence is CASSSPGAGVETQYF. In DNA, the CDR3 is TGCGCCAGCAGCAGCCCCGGGGCCGGGGTAGAGACCCAGTACTTC. The chain recombines TRBV9 with TRBJ2-5; D is possibly TRBD1 or TRBD2 (5 bases each). The CDR3 extends over 15 amino acids. The germline V gene has CDR1 SGDLS and CDR2 YYNGEE.

The chain uses TRBV2 and TRBJ2-7; 9 bases map to TRBD2. V lost 6 bases, J lost 3 bases, and 3 bases stayed unmatched. Germline CDR1 reads SNHLY; CDR2 reads FYNNEI. The CDR3 sequence is 13 residues long. The CDR3 here is CASRIAGVYEQYV. For the CDR3, the DNA is TGTGCCAGCAGAATAGCGGGAGTCTACGAGCAGTACGTC.